One T cell receptor (beta chain) is described in this entry. This table comes from immunoSEQ multiplex PCR, and its TCRdb copy is limited to in-frame clones, with some not included. In the table there are some 130,000 clones, roughly 90% of which are singletons. The sample is drawn from a study of control samples from healthy donors and cancer patients. Material: blood. The TCR sequence derives from a man younger than 35 in good health.

The CDR3 loop is CASSMSSGSTDTQYF. CDR3 DNA sequence: TGTGCCAGTAGTATGTCTAGCGGAAGCACAGATACGCAGTATTTT. The V and J genes are TRBV19 and TRBJ2-3, with TRBD2 matching over 7 bases. The CDR3 has 15 residues. V lost 3 bases to trimming and J lost 0 bases; unmatched junction nucleotides: 3. CDR1 is LNHDA, CDR2 SQIVND, per germline (reference sequence).